The source of this T cell receptor beta chain is a study of vaccination effects on CD4 cells after COVID-19. With 9 to 11 days of culture completed, CD4+ T cells were isolated. Either the mRNA-1273 or the BNT162b2 vaccine was given to participants as two doses. On day 3 and again on day 7, half the medium was replaced with IL-2 medium. Only in-frame clones appear in the TCRdb table, and some are missing; sequencing was by immunoSEQ multiplex PCR. In the table there are about 57,000 clones, 78% of which are singletons. About this clone: The antigen remains unidentified.

Study results and caveats: Healthy vaccinees' vaccine-induced clones included only 1 of 255 that recognized common cold coronaviruses. A shortage of convalescent patients and an absence of early post-infection timepoints characterized the study.

Germline V lookup: CDR1 SGHTA, CDR2 FQGNSA. With V trimmed by 0 bases and J by 0 bases, 5 bases remained unmatched. There are 18 residues in the CDR3. The chain carries TRBV7-2 and TRBJ2-1, with TRBD2 matching 10 bases. This specimen was CD4+ T cells from PBMCs cultured without peptide, taken after COVID-19 vaccination. The sequence was collected from a human donor who received a COVID-19 vaccine. CDR3 DNA: TGTGCCAGCAGCTTAGCTAGCGGGGGGCTCCCCTCCTACAATGAGCAGTTCTTC. Amino acids: CASSLASGGLPSYNEQFF. The variable domain in full, completed from reference TRBV7-2 and TRBJ2-1, reads GAGVSQSPSNKVTEKGKDVELRCDPISGHTALYWYRQSLGQGLEFLIYFQGNSAPDKSGLPSDRFSAERTGGSVSTLTIQRTQQEDSAVYLCASSLASGGLPSYNEQFFGPGTRLTVL.